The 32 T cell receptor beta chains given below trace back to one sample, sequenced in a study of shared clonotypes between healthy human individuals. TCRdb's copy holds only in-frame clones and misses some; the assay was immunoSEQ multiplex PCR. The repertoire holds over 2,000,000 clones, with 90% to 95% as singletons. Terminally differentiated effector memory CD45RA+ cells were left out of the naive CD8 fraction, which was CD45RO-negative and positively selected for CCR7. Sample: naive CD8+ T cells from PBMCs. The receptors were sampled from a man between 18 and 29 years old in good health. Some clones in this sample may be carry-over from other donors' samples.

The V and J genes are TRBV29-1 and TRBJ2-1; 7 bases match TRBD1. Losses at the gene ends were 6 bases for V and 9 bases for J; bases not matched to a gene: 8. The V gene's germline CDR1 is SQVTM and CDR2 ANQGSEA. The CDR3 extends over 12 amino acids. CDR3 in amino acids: CSVEDRLAEQFF. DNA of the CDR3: TGCAGCGTCGAGGACAGGTTGGCTGAGCAGTTCTTC.

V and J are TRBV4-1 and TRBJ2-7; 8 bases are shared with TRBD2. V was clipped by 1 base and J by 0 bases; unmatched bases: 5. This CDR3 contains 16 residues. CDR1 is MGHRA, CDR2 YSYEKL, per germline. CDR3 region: CASSQVAGSTSYEQYF. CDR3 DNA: TGCGCCAGCAGCCAAGTAGCGGGGTCTACCTCCTACGAGCAGTACTTC.

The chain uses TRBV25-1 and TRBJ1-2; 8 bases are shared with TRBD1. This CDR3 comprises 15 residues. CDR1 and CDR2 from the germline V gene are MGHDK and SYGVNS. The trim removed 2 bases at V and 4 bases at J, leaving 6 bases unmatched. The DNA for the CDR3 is TGTGCCAGCAGTGAAACCAGGGGGCAGGTCTATGGCTACACCTTC. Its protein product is CASSETRGQVYGYTF.

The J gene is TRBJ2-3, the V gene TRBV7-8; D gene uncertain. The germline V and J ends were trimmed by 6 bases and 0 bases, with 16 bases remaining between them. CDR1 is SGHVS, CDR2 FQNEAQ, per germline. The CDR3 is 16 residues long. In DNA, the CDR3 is TGTGCCAGCAGGCCCTTTTGGCTGAGTAGCACAGATACGCAGTATTTT. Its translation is CASRPFWLSSTDTQYF. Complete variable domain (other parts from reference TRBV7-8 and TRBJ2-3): GAGVSQSPRYKVAKRGQDVALRCDPISGHVSLFWYQQALGQGPEFLTYFQNEAQLDKSGLPSDRFFAERPEGSVSTLKIQRTQQEDSAVYLCASRPFWLSSTDTQYFGPGTRLTVL.

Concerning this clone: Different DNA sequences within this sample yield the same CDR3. In DNA form, the CDR3 reads TGTGCCAGCAGTGAAGGGACATTGAACACTGAAGCTTTCTTT. This codes for CASSEGTLNTEAFF. This rearrangement joins TRBV6-1 to TRBJ1-1; D might be TRBD1 (5 bases). Trimming removed 1 base from V and 0 bases from J, with 6 bases in between. CDR1 and CDR2 from the germline V gene are MNHNS and SASEGT. The length of the CDR3 is 14 residues.

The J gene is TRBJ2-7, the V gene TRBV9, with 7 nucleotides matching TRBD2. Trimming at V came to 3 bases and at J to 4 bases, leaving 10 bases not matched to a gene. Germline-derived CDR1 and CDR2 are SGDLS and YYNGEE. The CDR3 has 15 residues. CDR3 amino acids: CASSASAGSPYEQYF. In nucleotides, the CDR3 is TGTGCCAGCAGCGCCTCAGCGGGGAGTCCTTACGAGCAGTACTTC.

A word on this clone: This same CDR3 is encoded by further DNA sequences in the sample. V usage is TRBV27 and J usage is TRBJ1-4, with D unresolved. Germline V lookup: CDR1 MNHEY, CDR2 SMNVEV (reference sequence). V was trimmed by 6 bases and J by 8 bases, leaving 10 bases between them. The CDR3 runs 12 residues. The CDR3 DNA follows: TGTGCCAGCAGCCTTACCGGGGAAAAACTGTTTTTT. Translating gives CASSLTGEKLFF. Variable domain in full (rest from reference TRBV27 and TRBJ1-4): EAQVTQNPRYLITVTGKKLTVTCSQNMNHEYMSWYRQDPGLGLRQIYYSMNVEVTDKGDVPEGYKVSRKEKRNFPLILESPSPNQTSLYFCASSLTGEKLFFGSGTQLSVL.

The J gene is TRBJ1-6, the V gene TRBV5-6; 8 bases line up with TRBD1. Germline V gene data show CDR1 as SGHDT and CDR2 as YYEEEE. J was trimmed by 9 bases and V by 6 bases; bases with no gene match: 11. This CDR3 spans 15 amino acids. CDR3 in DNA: TGTGCCAGCAACGAGGACAGGGAGTCGATTTCACCCCTCCACTTT. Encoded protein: CASNEDRESISPLHF.

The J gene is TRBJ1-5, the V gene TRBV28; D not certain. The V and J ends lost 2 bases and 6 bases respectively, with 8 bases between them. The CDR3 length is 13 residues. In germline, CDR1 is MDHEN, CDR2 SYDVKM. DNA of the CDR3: TGTGCCAGCAGTTTAATAGACGGTCAGCCCCAGCATTTT. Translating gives CASSLIDGQPQHF. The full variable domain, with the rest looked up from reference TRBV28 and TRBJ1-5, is DVKVTQSSRYLVKRTGEKVFLECVQDMDHENMFWYRQDPGLGLRLIYFSYDVKMKEKGDIPEGYSVSREKKERFSLILESASTNQTSMYLCASSLIDGQPQHFGDGTRLSIL.

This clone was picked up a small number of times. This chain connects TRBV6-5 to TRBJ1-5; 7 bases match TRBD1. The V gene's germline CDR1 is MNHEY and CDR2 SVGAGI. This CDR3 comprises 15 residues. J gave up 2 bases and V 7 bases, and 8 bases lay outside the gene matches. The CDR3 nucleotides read TGTGCCAGCAAAGAATCAGGGGGAGGCAATCAGCCCCAGCATTTT. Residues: CASKESGGGNQPQHF.

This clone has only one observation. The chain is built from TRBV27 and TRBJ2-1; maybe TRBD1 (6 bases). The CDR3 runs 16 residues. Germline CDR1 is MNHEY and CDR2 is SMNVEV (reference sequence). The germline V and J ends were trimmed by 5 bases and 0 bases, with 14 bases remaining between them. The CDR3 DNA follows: TGTGCCAGCAGTGCCCGACAGGTTTCCTCCTACAATGAGCAGTTCTTC. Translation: CASSARQVSSYNEQFF.

As DNA, the CDR3 is TGTGCCAGCTCATCGGACAGGGGAAGATGGGGCACTGAAGCTTTCTTT. This codes for CASSSDRGRWGTEAFF. The chain joins TRBV18 to TRBJ1-1; 9 bases map to TRBD1. V gave up 5 bases and J gave up 4 bases; unmatched junction bases: 11. The CDR3 spans 16 residues. Germline V CDR1 and CDR2: KGHSH, LQKENI.

The CDR3 loop is CASSLWKNTDTQYF. The CDR3 region has the DNA TGTGCCAGCAGCTTGTGGAAAAACACGGATACGCAGTATTTT. The chain recombines TRBV13 with TRBJ2-3; no reliable D call. Germline loops: CDR1 PRHDT, CDR2 FYEKMQ (reference sequence). This CDR3 is 14 amino acids long. V was pared by 3 bases and J by 6 bases, with 13 bases between.

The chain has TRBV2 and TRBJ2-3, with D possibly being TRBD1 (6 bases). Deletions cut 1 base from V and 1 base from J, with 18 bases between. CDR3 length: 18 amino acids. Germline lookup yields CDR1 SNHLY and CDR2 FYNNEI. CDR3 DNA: TGTGCCAGCAGTGAAGAGGATGAATACAGGGTTGGCACAGATACGCAGTATTTT. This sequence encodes CASSEEDEYRVGTDTQYF.

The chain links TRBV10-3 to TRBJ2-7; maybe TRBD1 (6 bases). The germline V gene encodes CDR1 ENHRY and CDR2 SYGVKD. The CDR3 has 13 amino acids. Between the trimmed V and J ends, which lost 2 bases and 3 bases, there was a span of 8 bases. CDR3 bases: TGTGCCATCAGTGAGGGCAGGGGCTACGAGCAGTACTTC. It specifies CAISEGRGYEQYF.

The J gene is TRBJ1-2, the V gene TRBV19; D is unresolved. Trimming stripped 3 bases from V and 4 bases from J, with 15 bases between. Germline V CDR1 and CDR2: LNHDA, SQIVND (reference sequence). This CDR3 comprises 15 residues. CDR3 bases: TGTGCCAGTAGTATGGTCTCCTCTGCGCTCTATGGCTACACCTTC. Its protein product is CASSMVSSALYGYTF.

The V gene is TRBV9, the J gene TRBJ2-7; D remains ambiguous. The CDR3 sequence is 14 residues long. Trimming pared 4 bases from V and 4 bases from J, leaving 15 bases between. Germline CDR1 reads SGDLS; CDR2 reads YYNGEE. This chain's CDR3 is CASSPSLLGYEQYF. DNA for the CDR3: TGTGCCAGCAGCCCCAGTCTACTGGGGTACGAGCAGTACTTC.

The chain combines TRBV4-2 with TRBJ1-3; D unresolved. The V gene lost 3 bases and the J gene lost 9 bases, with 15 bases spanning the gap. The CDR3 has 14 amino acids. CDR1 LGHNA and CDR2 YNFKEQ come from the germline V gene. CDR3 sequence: CASSHEGVFGTIYF. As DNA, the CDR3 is TGTGCCAGCAGCCACGAGGGAGTCTTTGGCACCATATATTTT.

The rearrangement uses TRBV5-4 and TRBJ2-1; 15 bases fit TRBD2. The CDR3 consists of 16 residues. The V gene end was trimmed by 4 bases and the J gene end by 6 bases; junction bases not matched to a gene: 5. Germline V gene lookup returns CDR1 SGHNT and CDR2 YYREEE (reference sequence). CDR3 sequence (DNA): TGTGCCAGCAGCGGAAGGACTAGCGGGGGGGGCAATGAGCAGTTCTTC. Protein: CASSGRTSGGGNEQFF.

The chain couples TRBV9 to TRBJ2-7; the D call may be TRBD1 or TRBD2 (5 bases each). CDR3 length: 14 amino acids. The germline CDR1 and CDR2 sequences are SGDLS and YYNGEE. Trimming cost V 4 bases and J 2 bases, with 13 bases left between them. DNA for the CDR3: TGTGCCAGCAGCTTCGACGGGGACCCCTACGAGCAGTACTTC. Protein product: CASSFDGDPYEQYF.

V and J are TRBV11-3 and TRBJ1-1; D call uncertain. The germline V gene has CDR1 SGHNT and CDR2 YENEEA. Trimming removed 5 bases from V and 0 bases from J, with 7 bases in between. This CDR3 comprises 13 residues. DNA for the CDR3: TGTGCCAGCAGCCCAAGGATGAACACTGAAGCTTTCTTT. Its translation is CASSPRMNTEAFF.

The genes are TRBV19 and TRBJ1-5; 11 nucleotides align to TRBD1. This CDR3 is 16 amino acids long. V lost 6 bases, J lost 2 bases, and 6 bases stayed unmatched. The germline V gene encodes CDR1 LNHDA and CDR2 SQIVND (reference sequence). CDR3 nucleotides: TGTGCCAGTAGGGGACAGGGGGATATGGGCAATCAGCCCCAGCATTTT. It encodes CASRGQGDMGNQPQHF.

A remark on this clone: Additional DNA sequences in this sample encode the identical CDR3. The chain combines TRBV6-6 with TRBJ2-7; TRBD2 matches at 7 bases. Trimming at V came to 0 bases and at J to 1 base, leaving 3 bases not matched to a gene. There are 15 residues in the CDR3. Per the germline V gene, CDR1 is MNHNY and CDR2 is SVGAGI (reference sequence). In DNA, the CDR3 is TGTGCCAGCAGTTACTCGTCTAGCGGTTCCTACGAGCAGTACTTC. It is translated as CASSYSSSGSYEQYF.

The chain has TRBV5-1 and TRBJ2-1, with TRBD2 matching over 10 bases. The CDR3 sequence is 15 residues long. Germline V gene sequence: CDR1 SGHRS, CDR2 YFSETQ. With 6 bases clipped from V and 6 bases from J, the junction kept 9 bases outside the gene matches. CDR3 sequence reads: CASNLAGVGSNEQFF. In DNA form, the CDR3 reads TGCGCCAGCAACCTAGCGGGAGTTGGCAGCAATGAGCAGTTCTTC.

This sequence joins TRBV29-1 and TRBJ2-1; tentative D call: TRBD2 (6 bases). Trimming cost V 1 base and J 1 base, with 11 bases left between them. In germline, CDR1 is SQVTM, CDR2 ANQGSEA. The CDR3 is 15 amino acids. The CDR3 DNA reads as TGCAGCGTTGAAGGGACTATAGAATCCTACAATGAGCAGTTCTTC. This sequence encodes CSVEGTIESYNEQFF.

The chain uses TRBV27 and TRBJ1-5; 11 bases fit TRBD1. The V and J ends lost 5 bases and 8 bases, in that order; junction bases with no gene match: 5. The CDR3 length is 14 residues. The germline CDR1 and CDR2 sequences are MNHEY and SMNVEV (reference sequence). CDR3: CASSPGQGAEPQHF. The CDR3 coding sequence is TGTGCCAGCAGTCCCGGACAGGGGGCTGAGCCCCAGCATTTT.

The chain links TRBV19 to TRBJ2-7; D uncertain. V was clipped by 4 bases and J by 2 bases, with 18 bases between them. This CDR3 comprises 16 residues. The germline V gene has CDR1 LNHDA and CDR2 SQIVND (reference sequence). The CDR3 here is CASSTPAESRTYEQYF. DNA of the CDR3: TGTGCCAGTAGTACCCCTGCGGAGAGCAGGACCTACGAGCAGTACTTC.

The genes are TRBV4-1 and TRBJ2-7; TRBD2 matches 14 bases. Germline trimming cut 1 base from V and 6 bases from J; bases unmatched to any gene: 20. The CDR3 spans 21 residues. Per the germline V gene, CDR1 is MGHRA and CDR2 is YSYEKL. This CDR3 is CASSQGRQAVGTSGSLSEQYF. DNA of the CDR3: TGCGCCAGCAGCCAAGGGAGACAGGCCGTAGGGACTAGCGGGAGTCTCAGCGAGCAGTACTTC.

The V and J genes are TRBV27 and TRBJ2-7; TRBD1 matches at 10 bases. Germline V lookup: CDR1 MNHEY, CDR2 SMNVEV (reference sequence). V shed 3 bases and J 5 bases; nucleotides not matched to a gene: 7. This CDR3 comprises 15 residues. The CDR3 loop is CASSFLFGTGDEQYF. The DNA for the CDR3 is TGTGCCAGCAGTTTCTTATTTGGGACAGGGGACGAGCAGTACTTC.

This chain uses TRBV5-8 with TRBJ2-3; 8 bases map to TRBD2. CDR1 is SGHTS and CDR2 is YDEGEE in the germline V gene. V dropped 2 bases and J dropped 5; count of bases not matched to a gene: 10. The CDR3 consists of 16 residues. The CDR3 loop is CASSFSAGVRVDTQYF. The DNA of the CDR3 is TGTGCCAGCAGCTTTTCAGCGGGAGTGAGGGTAGATACGCAGTATTTT.

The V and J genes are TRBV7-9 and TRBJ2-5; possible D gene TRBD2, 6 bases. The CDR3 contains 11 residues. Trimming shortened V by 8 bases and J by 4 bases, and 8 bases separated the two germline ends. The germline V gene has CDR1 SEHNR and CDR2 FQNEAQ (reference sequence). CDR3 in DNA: TGTGCCAGCGGGAGGTTAGAGACCCAGTACTTC. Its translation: CASGRLETQYF.

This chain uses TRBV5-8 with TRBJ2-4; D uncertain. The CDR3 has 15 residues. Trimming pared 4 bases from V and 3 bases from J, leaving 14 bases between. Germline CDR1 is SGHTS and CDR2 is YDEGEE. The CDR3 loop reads CASSADPWGKNIQYF. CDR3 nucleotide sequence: TGTGCCAGCAGCGCGGACCCCTGGGGCAAAAACATTCAGTACTTC.